The 21 T cell receptor beta chains in this list originate from one sample, sequenced in a study of blood T cells in healthy people across ages. PCR was performed a second time for about 6 to 12 cycles using a sample-barcoded 5' primer and a J-beta primer mix. TCRdb reprocessed the 5' RACE reads via MiXCR and lists one record per CDR3 protein. The table records about 680,000 distinct CDR3 sequences, over 45% of them present only once. The sequencing input was blood. The receptors come from a woman aged 60-70 years in good health.

This chain uses TRBV6-2 or TRBV6-3 with TRBJ2-5, with D tentatively TRBD1 or TRBD2 (5 bases each). CDR1 is MNHEY and CDR2 is SVGEGT in the germline V gene. This CDR3 comprises 15 residues. V was trimmed by 5 bases and J by 1 base, leaving 14 bases between them. The CDR3 bases are TGTGCCAGCAGTAATACCGGGACGCCCCAAGAGACCCAGTACTTC. The encoded protein is CASSNTGTPQETQYF.

This clonotype was detected only a few times. The chain couples TRBV29-1 to TRBJ1-1; D uncertain. Germline loops: CDR1 SQVTM, CDR2 ANQGSEA. The CDR3 extends over 11 amino acids. V was cut by 3 bases and J by 4 bases, with 6 bases left in between. Here the CDR3 reads CSVEGGTEAFF. In DNA, the CDR3 is TGCAGCGTTGAGGGTGGCACTGAAGCTTTCTTT.

The CDR3 region is CASSLTSGRAGGTDTQYF. CDR3 coding DNA: TGTGCCAGCAGTCTCACTAGCGGGAGAGCTGGGGGCACAGATACGCAGTATTTT. The J gene is TRBJ2-3, the V gene TRBV27; 11 bases align to TRBD2. The length of the CDR3 is 18 residues. The germline gives CDR1 MNHEY, CDR2 SMNVEV (reference sequence). Unmatched junction bases numbered 11, after V lost 5 bases and J lost 1 base.

This clonotype was observed a few times. The gene calls are TRBV20-1 and TRBJ1-1; 7 nucleotides match TRBD1. From germline, CDR1 is DFQATT and CDR2 SNEGSKA (reference sequence). This CDR3 has 13 amino acids. After removal of 8 bases from V and 1 base from J, the junction contained 7 bases not matched to a gene. The CDR3 DNA is TGCAGTACCCGAGGGGGCGCGAACACTGAAGCTTTCTTT. Its translation: CSTRGGANTEAFF.

The chain is built from TRBV27 and TRBJ2-1; possibly TRBD2 for D (6 bases). From germline, CDR1 is MNHEY and CDR2 SMNVEV (reference sequence). The V gene lost 2 bases and the J gene lost 0 bases, with 14 bases spanning the gap. The CDR3 loop spans 17 amino acids. The CDR3 here is CASSLGFRDFSYNEQFF. In nucleotides, the CDR3 is TGTGCCAGCAGTTTAGGGTTCCGGGACTTCTCCTACAATGAGCAGTTCTTC.

The chain couples TRBV19 to TRBJ1-1; D is possibly TRBD1 (5 bases). This CDR3 region has 15 residues. Trimming left V 7 bases short and J 3 bases short, with 18 bases between. CDR1 and CDR2 (germline): LNHDA, SQIVND (reference sequence). The CDR3 DNA sequence: TGTGCCAGTAAACCCCAGGGAGGGGCTGACACTGAAGCTTTCTTT. Residues: CASKPQGGADTEAFF.

About this clonotype itself: A much larger clone sits a single nucleotide away, making a read error possible. The chain uses TRBV6-2 or TRBV6-3 and TRBJ1-1, with 10 nucleotides matching TRBD1. Germline lookup yields CDR1 MNHEY and CDR2 SVGEGT. V was clipped by 3 bases and J by 9 bases; unmatched bases: 16. CDR3 length: 17 amino acids. The CDR3 DNA sequence: TGTGCCAGCAGTTATACAACCTTGGGCCGGGACAGGGGACAAGCTTTCTTT. Translation: CASSYTTLGRDRGQAFF.

The V and J genes are TRBV6-5 and TRBJ1-1, with a possible D match to TRBD1 (5 bases). The CDR3 has 14 residues. V lost 11 bases and J lost 0, with 16 bases in between. Per the germline V gene, CDR1 is MNHEY and CDR2 is SVGAGI. The CDR3 reads CAAPLEGLNTEAFF. CDR3 DNA: TGTGCCGCACCGCTGGAGGGGCTGAACACTGAAGCTTTCTTT.

Only a few counts were recorded for this clonotype. The V gene is TRBV6-5, the J gene TRBJ2-3, with unresolved D. This CDR3 is built from 15 residues. The ends were cut back, 10 bases at V and 0 bases at J, with 17 bases in the middle. CDR1 MNHEY and CDR2 SVGAGI come from the germline V gene. DNA of the CDR3: TGTGCCACTAAACCCGGCGGAACTAGCACAGATACGCAGTATTTT. Amino acid sequence: CATKPGGTSTDTQYF.

This clonotype occurred a few times. This chain links TRBV5-1 with TRBJ1-1; D not resolved. The V gene's germline CDR1 is SGHRS and CDR2 YFSETQ. The length of the CDR3 is 15 residues. V shed 4 bases and J shed 0 bases, with 13 bases lying between them. The CDR3 region is CASSPSRRLNTEAFF. The DNA for the CDR3 is TGCGCCAGCAGCCCCTCCCGCAGGTTGAACACTGAAGCTTTCTTT. Full variable domain (missing parts from reference TRBV5-1 and TRBJ1-1): KAGVTQTPRYLIKTRGQQVTLSCSPISGHRSVSWYQQTPGQGLQFLFEYFSETQRNKGNFPGRFSGRQFSNSRSEMNVSTLELGDSALYLCASSPSRRLNTEAFFGQGTRLTVV.

This clonotype has at least ten counts. The V call is TRBV9, the J call TRBJ2-7, with a weak D call TRBD2 (5 bases). The CDR3 spans 13 residues. V lost 2 bases to trimming and J lost 0 bases, with 6 bases between them. In germline, CDR1 is SGDLS, CDR2 YYNGEE. The CDR3 bases are TGTGCCAGCAGCGTGGGAGACTCCTACGAGCAGTACTTC. It is translated as CASSVGDSYEQYF.

The chain is built from TRBV28 and TRBJ2-1, with 13 positions matching TRBD2. Trimming cost V 3 bases and J 0 bases; bases outside gene matches: 11. CDR1 and CDR2 (germline): MDHEN, SYDVKM. The CDR3 length is 20 residues. The CDR3 is CASSLPTSGRAVSSYNEQFF. In nucleotides, the CDR3 is TGTGCCAGCAGTTTGCCAACTAGCGGGAGGGCCGTAAGCTCCTACAATGAGCAGTTCTTC.

V gene TRBV7-9 combines with J gene TRBJ2-5; possibly TRBD2 for D (6 bases). The J call is doubtful: the DNA matches TRBJ2-7 better. This CDR3 has 15 residues. Germline V CDR1 and CDR2: SEHNR, FQNEAQ (reference sequence). CDR3 sequence reads: CASSLFGSLSYEQYF. As DNA, the CDR3 is TGTGCCAGCAGCTTATTCGGGAGCCTCTCCTACGAGCAGTACTTC.

In this sample, this clonotype turned up a few times. V gene TRBV6-2 or TRBV6-3 combines with J gene TRBJ2-7, with 11 nucleotides matching TRBD2. Looked up from germline, CDR1 is MNHEY and CDR2 is SVGEGT. J lost 1 base, V lost 4 bases, and 12 bases had no gene match. This CDR3 has 18 residues. The CDR3 DNA reads TGTGCCAGCAGTTCGCGCCCCCGACTAGCGGGACGGTCCTACGAGCAGTACTTC. This sequence encodes CASSSRPRLAGRSYEQYF.

This chain uses TRBV27 with TRBJ1-5, with TRBD1 identical over 8 bases. Germline trimming cut 5 bases from V and 4 bases from J; bases unmatched to any gene: 10. The CDR3 sequence is 16 residues long. CDR1 MNHEY and CDR2 SMNVEV come from the germline V gene (reference sequence). CDR3 DNA: TGTGCCAGCAGTCCCCGACAGGGGCCCCGAAATCAGCCCCAGCATTTT. Translation gives CASSPRQGPRNQPQHF.

The CDR3 nucleotides are TGTGCCAGCAGCCAAGAGACAGGGGTTCATGGCTACACCTTC. This codes for CASSQETGVHGYTF. The chain uses TRBV3-1 and TRBJ1-2; 8 nucleotides line up with TRBD1. The CDR3 runs to 14 residues. V was clipped by 0 bases and J by 6 bases; unmatched bases: 3. Germline V lookup: CDR1 LGHDT, CDR2 YNNKEL (reference sequence).

J is TRBJ1-2 and V is TRBV20-1, with D maybe TRBD1 (6 bases). Trimming removed 5 bases at V and 8 bases at J, with 18 bases between. CDR1 is DFQATT and CDR2 is SNEGSKA in the germline V gene (reference sequence). The CDR3 totals 13 residues. The CDR3, as DNA: TGCAGTGCTCGAATTGAAGGGGGAAAGGGCTACACCTTC. Its protein is CSARIEGGKGYTF.

The chain employs TRBV7-2 and TRBJ2-3; no clear D. Per germline, CDR1 SGHTA and CDR2 FQGNSA. V shed 3 bases and J shed 2 bases, with 6 bases lying between them. The CDR3 is made up of 13 amino acids. The CDR3 DNA is TGTGCCAGCAGCTTGCTGTACACAGATACGCAGTATTTT. Protein sequence: CASSLLYTDTQYF.

The rearrangement joins TRBV10-3 to TRBJ2-3; no firm D call. Germline CDR1 is ENHRY and CDR2 is SYGVKD. V was pared by 0 bases and J by 2 bases, with 12 bases between. The CDR3 contains 16 residues. The CDR3 DNA follows: TGTGCCATCAGTGAGTCGAGAGGCGGAACCACAGATACGCAGTATTTT. Amino acid sequence: CAISESRGGTTDTQYF.

The rearrangement joins TRBV2 to TRBJ1-5; D ambiguous. The CDR3 consists of 14 residues. CDR1 and CDR2 (germline): SNHLY, FYNNEI. Deletions cut 10 bases from V and 0 bases from J, with 13 bases between. In DNA form, the CDR3 reads TGTGCCACCCAAGGACCCTATAGCAATCAGCCCCAGCATTTT. This encodes CATQGPYSNQPQHF.

The chain couples TRBV20-1 to TRBJ2-3; 10 positions match TRBD2. J lost 3 bases, V lost 2 bases, and 2 bases had no gene match. Germline loops: CDR1 DFQATT, CDR2 SNEGSKA (reference sequence). The CDR3 is 14 residues long. In nucleotides, the CDR3 is TGCAGTGCTAGACGAGCGGGAGGGACAGATACGCAGTATTTT. This translates into CSARRAGGTDTQYF.